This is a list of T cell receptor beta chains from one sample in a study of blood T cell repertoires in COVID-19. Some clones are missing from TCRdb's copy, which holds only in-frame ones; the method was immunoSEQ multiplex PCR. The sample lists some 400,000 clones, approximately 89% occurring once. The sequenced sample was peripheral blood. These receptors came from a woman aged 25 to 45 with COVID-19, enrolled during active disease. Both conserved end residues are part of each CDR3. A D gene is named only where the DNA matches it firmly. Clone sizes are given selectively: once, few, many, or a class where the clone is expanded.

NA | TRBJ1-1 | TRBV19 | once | TGTGCCAGTAGTATACAGTTAAACACTGAAGCTTTCTTT | CASSIQLNTEAFF
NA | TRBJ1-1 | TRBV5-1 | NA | TGCGCCAGCAGCTTAGGAGCCAAGAACACTGAAGCTTTCTTT | CASSLGAKNTEAFF
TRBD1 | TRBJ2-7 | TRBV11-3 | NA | TGTGCCAGCAGCTGGGGACAGGACTACGAGCAGTACTTC | CASSWGQDYEQYF
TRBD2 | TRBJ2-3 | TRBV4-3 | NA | TGCGCCAGCAGCCAAGTACCTAGCGGGAGTATCGCAGATACGCAGTATTTT | CASSQVPSGSIADTQYF
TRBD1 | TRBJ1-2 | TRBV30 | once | TGTGCCTCGACGACAGGGGGCTTCTATGGCTACACCTTC | CASTTGGFYGYTF
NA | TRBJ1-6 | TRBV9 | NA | TGTGCCAGCAGCGTAAACTCAAATAATTCACCCCTCCACTTT | CASSVNSNNSPLHF
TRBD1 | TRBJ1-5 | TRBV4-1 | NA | TGCGCCAGCAGCCAAGATCTGGGCAGGGGGCCTATTCAGCCCCAGCATTTT | CASSQDLGRGPIQPQHF
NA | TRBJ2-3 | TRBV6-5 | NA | TGTGCCAGCAGACGTCAGGGGGATACGCAGTATTTT | CASRRQGDTQYF
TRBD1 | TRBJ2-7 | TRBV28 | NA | TGTGCCAGCATCAAGGGGGACAGCTCCTACGAGCAGTACTTC | CASIKGDSSYEQYF
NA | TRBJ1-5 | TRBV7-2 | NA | TGTGCCAGCAGCCCGGAAGGGACAAGCAATCAGCCCCAGCATTTT | CASSPEGTSNQPQHF
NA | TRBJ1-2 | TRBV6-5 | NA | TGTGCCAGTGAGCAGCGGGGCCCTGGCTACACCTTC | CASEQRGPGYTF
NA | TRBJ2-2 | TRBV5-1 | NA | TGCGCCAGCAGCTTACCGGGACTTACAACCGGGGAGCTGTTTTTT | CASSLPGLTTGELFF
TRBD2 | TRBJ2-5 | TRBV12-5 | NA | TGTGCTAGTGGTTGGGACCTACCTTTAGCGGGAGACCAAGAGACCCAGTACTTC | CASGWDLPLAGDQETQYF
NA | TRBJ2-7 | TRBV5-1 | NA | TGCGCCAGCAGCTTGGTCAGGGGCTACGAGCAGTACTTC | CASSLVRGYEQYF
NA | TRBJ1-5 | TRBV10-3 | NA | TGTGCCATCAGTGAGTCTCAGGTCAATCAGCCCCAGCATTTT | CAISESQVNQPQHF
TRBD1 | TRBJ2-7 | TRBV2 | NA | TGTGCCAGCAAGAAAAGGGGACAGCTGGTACCCAAACTATACGAGCAGTACTTC | CASKKRGQLVPKLYEQYF
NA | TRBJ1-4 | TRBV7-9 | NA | TGTGCCAGCAGCTCCGGGGAGTTCGAAAAACTGTTTTTT | CASSSGEFEKLFF
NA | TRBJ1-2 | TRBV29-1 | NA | TGCAGCGTTTCGACAGCCTATGGCTACACCTTC | CSVSTAYGYTF
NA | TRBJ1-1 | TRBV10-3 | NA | TGTGCCGCGCGGACAGCAAACACTGAAGCTTTCTTT | CAARTANTEAFF
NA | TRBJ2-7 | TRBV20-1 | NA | TGCAGTGCTAGCGGGAGCTACGAGCAGTACTTC | CSASGSYEQYF
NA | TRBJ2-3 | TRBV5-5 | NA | TGTGCCAGCAGCGAGGGAATACCTAGCACAGATACGCAGTATTTT | CASSEGIPSTDTQYF
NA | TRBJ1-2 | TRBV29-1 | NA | TGCAGCGTTGAAGTAGGCAGGGCGGGGGATAACTATGGCTACACCTTC | CSVEVGRAGDNYGYTF